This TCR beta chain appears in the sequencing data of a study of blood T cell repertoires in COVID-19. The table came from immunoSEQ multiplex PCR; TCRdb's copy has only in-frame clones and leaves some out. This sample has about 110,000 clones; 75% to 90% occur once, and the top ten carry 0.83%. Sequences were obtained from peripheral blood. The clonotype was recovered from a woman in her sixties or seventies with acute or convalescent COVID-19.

In nucleotides, the CDR3 is TGTGCCAGTAGTCTTGGGGCGACCTACAATGAGCAGTTCTTC. The encoded protein is CASSLGATYNEQFF. The V gene is TRBV19, the J gene TRBJ2-1; the D gene is possibly TRBD1 (5 bases). Germline CDR1 reads LNHDA; CDR2 reads SQIVND (reference sequence). The V and J ends lost 5 bases and 2 bases respectively, with 10 bases between them. This CDR3 comprises 14 residues.